The present T cell receptor (beta chain) was sequenced within a study of Graves' ophthalmopathy and Graves' hyperthyroidism. A single count supports this clonotype. Its antigen is unidentified. The diagnostic workup employed clinical symptoms, serum thyroxine, TRAb, thyroid ultrasound and orbital computed tomography. RNA transcripts were the source from which TCR beta CDR3 regions were amplified. The workflow started with a first-round RT-PCR run with HTBI primers and then moved on to a second-round multiplex PCR. MiXCR was run by TCRdb on the multiplex PCR reads, yielding one entry per CDR3 protein. Seen here are about 220,000 distinct CDR3 sequences, about a fifth observed once, and the top ten hold roughly 44%. Per the germline V gene, CDR1 is KGHDR and CDR2 is SFDVKD. V lost 10 bases and J lost 5, with 16 bases in between. This CDR3 contains 14 residues. Study-wide results and caveats: Among thyroid clonotypes expanded above 0.001 frequency, most also appeared in blood.

The sample taken for sequencing was peripheral blood. The sequence was obtained from a woman in her forties or fifties with Graves' ophthalmopathy. The rearrangement joins TRBV24-1 to TRBJ2-2; tentatively, D is TRBD1 or TRBD2 (5 bases each). The CDR3 spells CATLGPTRTGELFF. The CDR3 DNA reads as TGTGCCACTCTGGGACCCACCCGAACCGGGGAGCTGTTTTTT.